This T cell receptor (beta chain) was profiled in a study of spatial heterogeneity in lung cancer (dated by TCRdb to the late 2010s). Study-level background: More beta-chain than alpha-chain transcripts were consistently detected, likely reflecting higher beta-chain transcript abundance. TCR repertoire features were related to nonsynonymous mutation counts determined by whole-exome sequencing of tumor tissue. The study quantitatively compared TCR alpha and beta repertoires across multiple tumor regions, matched nontumor lung and blood in non-small cell lung cancer. In the raw uncorrected reads, each unique combination of TCR and UMI appeared on average more than ten times. Both alpha and beta chains were TCR-sequenced in hundreds of tumor regions, fewer than 80 matched nontumor lung samples and more than 50 PBMC samples obtained at surgery. What the work shows at the level of the full study, not this receptor alone: Additional single-cell paired TCR alpha and beta sequencing was considered necessary to confirm, at a functional level, the hypothesis that regional TCRs recognize regional mutations.

Taken with the paper, the label for time point translates to: sample taken at primary tumor resection. Donors were over 60 patients with early-stage, untreated non-small cell lung cancer from the lung TRACERx cohort. TCR sequencing used whole RNA extracted from tumor and nontumor lung tissue, or from cryopreserved PBMC samples, without cell sorting. Only patients for whom sufficient RNA was available from at least two tumor regions were selected for TCR sequencing. A lung pathologist reviewed the tumor and adjacent nontumor lung specimens before the specimens were selected. Trimming removed 0 bases from V and 8 bases from J, leaving 11 bases between the germline ends. CDR1 and CDR2 were assigned from the germline V gene as SGHTA and FQGNSA. Including the terminal cysteine and phenylalanine, the CDR3 comprises 14 residues. Only CDR3 DNA remains: 42 bases, in frame from the first base. The sample holds many counts of this clonotype. The specificity of this receptor is unknown. No much larger clonotype is one base removed from it; base qualities were not supplied.

Library construction relied on 5' RACE. The instrument was a NextSeq 500. The TCR library protocol attached a unique molecular identifier to each TCR cDNA molecule to allow correction of PCR and sequencing errors. The authors' pipeline ran thus. Decombinator tools were used for TCR identification, UMI-based error correction and CDR3 extraction. Expanded TCRs were defined as those above a frequency of 2 per 1,000, corresponding to the top 1% of the tumor frequency distribution. Rényi diversity was computed with the R vegan package after subsampling each repertoire 100 times to 5,000 TCRs. CDR3 similarity networks were constructed using string-kernel similarity of amino acid triplets, with links drawn between CDR3s whose pairwise similarity was above 0.82. TCRdb reanalyzed the raw reads on its own, using fastp at Q25 for trimming and MiXCR for clone calling, and kept in-frame beta chains. Each CDR3 protein gets just one entry, which takes the most common genes and DNA from the rows behind it. These V and J calls originate from TCRdb's pipeline instead of the authors' own analysis. This sample is represented by about 39,000 distinct CDR3 sequences; around 3.1% of them were singletons. Roughly 34% of the sample lies in the top ten.

The TCR sequence derives from a male donor with early-stage non-small cell lung cancer. The rearranged segments are TRBV7-2 and TRBJ2-1, with the D call perhaps TRBD1 or TRBD2, as 5 bases match in each case. Sequencing used normal lung tissue next to the tumor, obtained at surgery. The bases read TGTGCCAGCAGCTTAGCCGGGGCCAGGGATGAGCAGTTCTTC. It codes for CASSLAGARDEQFF.